This TCR beta chain came from a study of T-cell reconstitution after alpha-beta-depleted transplantation in children. Construction of the TCRbeta library involved unique molecular identifiers. TCRdb analysed the PCR reads with MiXCR anew, one entry per CDR3 protein. The sample consists of fewer than 700,000 distinct CDR3 sequences, 10% to 15% of them appearing once. From germline, CDR1 is SQVTM and CDR2 ANQGSEA. This CDR3 has 12 amino acids. V gave up 6 bases and J gave up 9 bases; unmatched junction bases: 6. This clonotype was seen repeatedly, ten times or more. This rearrangement joins TRBV29-1 to TRBJ2-1; TRBD1 aligns across 9 bases. Here the sequenced sample was PBMCs, mostly from graft donor cells, taken 360 days after TCRalphabeta/CD19-depleted stem cell transplant. This sequence originates from a male patient younger than 18 who had a stem cell transplant for acute myeloid leukemia, so the T cells may come from the graft donor. The CDR3 nucleotides are TGCAGCGTCCAACAGGGGGCAAGTGAGCAGTTCTTC. This sequence encodes CSVQQGASEQFF.